This is a list of T cell receptor beta chains from one sample in a study. TCRdb re-called the multiplex PCR reads through MiXCR, storing one row per CDR3 protein. The sample has approximately 1,300 distinct CDR3 sequences; about 20% are singletons. Sequenced material: naive CD4+ T cells sorted from blood. The receptors originated from a female donor with breast cancer. Each CDR3 is given with its conserved first and last residue. The D gene is left open where the match is weak. Size is omitted from some rows. Given values are once, few, many or a class for expanded clones.

clone_size	v_call	j_call	d_call	cdr3_aa	cdr3_nt
NA	TRBV12-3/TRBV12-4	TRBJ1-2	NA	CVSSIALGHGYTF	TGTGTCAGCAGTATAGCGCTGGGTCATGGCTACACCTTC
medium-sized	TRBV12-3/TRBV12-4	TRBJ1-2	NA	CASSFNTYGYTF	TGTGCCAGCAGTTTTAACACCTATGGCTACACCTTC
medium-sized	TRBV12-3/TRBV12-4	TRBJ1-2	NA	CASSLQGRYGYTF	TGTGCCAGCAGTTTACAGGGGAGGTATGGCTACACCTTC
NA	TRBV12-3/TRBV12-4	TRBJ1-2	NA	CASTFRDTPMHTF	TGTGCCAGCACGTTTCGGGACACGCCTATGCACACCTTC
medium-sized	TRBV12-3/TRBV12-4	TRBJ1-2	NA	CASRRREGHYGYTF	TGTGCCAGCAGGCGGAGGGAGGGTCACTATGGCTACACCTTC
medium-sized	TRBV12-5	TRBJ1-2	NA	CASGSHGPTGWNYGYTF	TGTGCTAGTGGTTCCCACGGACCGACAGGATGGAACTATGGCTACACCTTC
medium-sized	TRBV12-3/TRBV12-4	TRBJ1-2	NA	CASSLGAGPHGYTF	TGTGCCAGCAGTTTAGGGGCAGGACCCCATGGCTACACCTTC
medium-sized	TRBV12-3/TRBV12-4	TRBJ1-2	NA	CASSSNRAGGYTF	TGTGCCAGCAGTTCGAACAGGGCGGGAGGCTACACCTTC
large	TRBV12-3/TRBV12-4	TRBJ1-2	NA	CASSLTPGPPYGYTF	TGTGCCAGCAGTCTAACGCCCGGGCCACCCTATGGCTACACCTTC
medium-sized	TRBV12-3/TRBV12-4	TRBJ1-2	NA	CASSLGHSNPYGYTF	TGTGCCAGCAGTTTAGGTCACTCCAACCCCTATGGCTACACCTTC
medium-sized	TRBV12-3/TRBV12-4	TRBJ1-2	NA	CASSFQGNYGYTF	TGTGCCAGCAGTTTTCAGGGGAACTATGGCTACACCTTC
large	TRBV12-3/TRBV12-4	TRBJ1-2	NA	CASSLGRGGFDYTF	TGTGCCAGCAGTTTAGGCAGGGGAGGGTTTGACTACACCTTC
medium-sized	TRBV12-3/TRBV12-4	TRBJ1-2	TRBD1	CASTPGQGNYGYTF	TGTGCCAGCACCCCTGGACAGGGGAACTATGGCTACACCTTC
hyperexpanded	TRBV12-3/TRBV12-4	TRBJ1-2	NA	CASSLARMDGYTF	TGTGCCAGCAGTTTAGCCAGGATGGATGGCTACACCTTC
NA	TRBV12-3/TRBV12-4	TRBJ1-2	NA	CASTRRGYGYTF	TGTGCCAGCACAAGGCGAGGGTATGGCTACACCTTC
medium-sized	TRBV12-3/TRBV12-4	TRBJ1-2	TRBD1	CASSFDRVYGYTF	TGTGCCAGCAGTTTTGACAGGGTCTATGGCTACACCTTC
medium-sized	TRBV12-3/TRBV12-4	TRBJ1-2	NA	CASSMGRNRNGYTF	TGTGCCAGCAGCATGGGACGGAATAGGAATGGCTACACCTTC